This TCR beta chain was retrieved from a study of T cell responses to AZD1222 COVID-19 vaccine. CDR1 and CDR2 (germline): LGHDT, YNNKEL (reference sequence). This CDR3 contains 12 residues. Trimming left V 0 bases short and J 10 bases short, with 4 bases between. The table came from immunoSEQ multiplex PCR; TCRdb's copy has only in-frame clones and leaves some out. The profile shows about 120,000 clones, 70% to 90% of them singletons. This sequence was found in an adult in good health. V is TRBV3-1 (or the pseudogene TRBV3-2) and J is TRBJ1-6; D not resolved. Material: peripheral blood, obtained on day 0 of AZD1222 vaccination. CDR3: CASSQEGSPLHF. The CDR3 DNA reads TGTGCCAGCAGCCAAGAGGGCTCACCCCTCCACTTT.